These T cell receptor beta chains were read from a single sample in a study of T cell responses to AZD1222 COVID-19 vaccine. Sequenced by immunoSEQ multiplex PCR; TCRdb stores in-frame clones only, minus some. The repertoire holds roughly 120,000 clones, with about 91% as singletons. This specimen consisted of peripheral blood, obtained on day 0 of AZD1222 vaccination. The receptors derive from an adult in good health. The CDR3 runs from the conserved cysteine through the conserved F or W. The D gene is left open where the match is weak. Only some rows state a clone size, as once, few, many or a class for expanded clones.

D,J,V,size,CDR3,DNA
-,TRBJ1-3,TRBV2,-,CASSGQPSSGNTIYF,TGTGCCAGCAGTGGGCAGCCAAGCTCTGGAAACACCATATATTTT
-,TRBJ1-3,TRBV7-9,-,CASSLDSGNTIYF,TGTGCCAGCAGCTTAGATTCTGGAAACACCATATATTTT
-,TRBJ1-6,TRBV19,-,CASSILAGVSPLHF,TGTGCCAGTAGTATTCTGGCAGGGGTATCACCCCTCCACTTT
-,TRBJ2-7,TRBV27,-,CASKYDSSYEQYF,TGTGCCAGCAAGTACGACAGCTCCTACGAGCAGTACTTC
-,TRBJ1-1,TRBV19,-,CASIEHRTTNTEAFF,TGTGCCAGCATCGAGCACAGGACTACGAACACTGAAGCTTTCTTT
TRBD1,TRBJ2-7,TRBV14,-,CASTEKGQGYHEQYF,TGTGCCAGCACCGAGAAAGGACAGGGGTACCACGAGCAGTACTTC
-,TRBJ1-6,TRBV5-1,few,CASSLYSAWGSPLHF,TGCGCCAGCAGCTTGTACAGCGCCTGGGGTTCACCCCTCCACTTT
-,TRBJ2-4,TRBV5-4,-,CASSRQLAKNIQYF,TGTGCCAGCAGCCGCCAACTAGCCAAAAACATTCAGTACTTC
TRBD1,TRBJ1-5,TRBV18,-,CASSPSGGPLSRQHF,TGTGCCAGCTCACCCTCAGGGGGCCCTCTTAGCCGGCAGCATTTT
TRBD1,TRBJ1-2,TRBV30,-,CAWEIFPTGKVVGYTF,TGTGCCTGGGAGATCTTCCCGACAGGGAAAGTCGTTGGCTACACCTTC
TRBD1,TRBJ1-2,TRBV19,-,CASSFRTGRHGYTF,TGTGCCAGTAGTTTCCGGACAGGGAGACATGGCTACACCTTC
-,TRBJ1-2,TRBV7-8,few,CASSPRGRHGYTF,TGTGCCAGCAGCCCTAGGGGAAGGCATGGCTACACCTTC
-,TRBJ1-6,TRBV27,-,CASSLGGSGYSPLHF,TGTGCCAGCAGTTTAGGGGGGTCAGGTTATTCACCCCTCCACTTT
-,TRBJ1-3,TRBV5-4,-,CASSLAVGGSGNTIYF,TGTGCCAGCAGCTTGGCCGTGGGAGGATCCGGAAACACCATATATTTT
-,TRBJ1-1,TRBV7-2,-,CASSLVPGTEAFF,TGTGCCAGCAGCTTAGTCCCGGGCACTGAAGCTTTCTTT
-,TRBJ2-3,TRBV5-1,-,CASSFVRGQNTDTQYF,TGCGCCAGCAGCTTTGTCCGCGGACAGAACACAGATACGCAGTATTTT
-,TRBJ1-1,TRBV12-3/TRBV12-4,-,CASVTGMNTEAFF,TGTGCCAGTGTGACAGGAATGAACACTGAAGCTTTCTTT